This T cell receptor (beta chain) was obtained from a study of T cell repertoires in cytomegalovirus infection. Whole-study findings and limits: HLA-C-restricted CMV-specific TCR beta clonotypes were dominant in the ex vivo response.

This clonotype has a handful of counts. Antigen unknown. TCRdb passed the reads through MiXCR, listing each CDR3 protein once. In the table there are around 740,000 distinct CDR3 sequences, approximately 34% of which are singletons. The germline CDR1 and CDR2 sequences are MDHEN and SYDVKM. This CDR3 is built from 15 residues. Trimming removed 7 bases from V and 0 bases from J, with 13 bases in between. The sample comprised PBMCs. The genes are TRBV28 and TRBJ1-3, with a weak D call TRBD1 (5 bases). This TCR derives from a human donor in good health (CMV status not recorded). Some clones in this sample may be carry-over from other donors' samples. The CDR3 protein is CASIRVQGSGNTIYF. The CDR3 region has the DNA TGTGCCAGCATCAGGGTACAAGGCTCTGGAAACACCATATATTTT. Together with reference TRBV28 and TRBJ1-3, the CDR3 gives the full variable domain: DVKVTQSSRYLVKRTGEKVFLECVQDMDHENMFWYRQDPGLGLRLIYFSYDVKMKEKGDIPEGYSVSREKKERFSLILESASTNQTSMYLCASIRVQGSGNTIYFGEGSWLTVV.